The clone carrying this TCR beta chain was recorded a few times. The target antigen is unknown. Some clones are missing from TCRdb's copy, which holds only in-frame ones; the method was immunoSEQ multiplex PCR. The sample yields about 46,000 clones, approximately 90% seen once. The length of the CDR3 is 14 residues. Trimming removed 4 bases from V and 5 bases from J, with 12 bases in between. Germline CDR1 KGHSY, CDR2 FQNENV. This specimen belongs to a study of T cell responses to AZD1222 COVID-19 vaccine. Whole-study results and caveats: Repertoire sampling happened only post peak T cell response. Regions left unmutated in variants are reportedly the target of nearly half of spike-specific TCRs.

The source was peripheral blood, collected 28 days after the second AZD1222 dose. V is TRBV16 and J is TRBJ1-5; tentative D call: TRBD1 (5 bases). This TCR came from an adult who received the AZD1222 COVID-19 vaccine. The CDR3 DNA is TGTGCCAGCAGCCCAACGGGGGTCGATCAGCCCCAGCATTTT. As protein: CASSPTGVDQPQHF. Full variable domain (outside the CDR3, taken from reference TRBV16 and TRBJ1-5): GEEVAQTPKHLVRGEGQKAKLYCAPIKGHSYVFWYQQVLKNEFKFLISFQNENVFDETGMPKERFSAKCLPNSPCSLEIQATKLEDSAVYFCASSPTGVDQPQHFGDGTRLSIL.